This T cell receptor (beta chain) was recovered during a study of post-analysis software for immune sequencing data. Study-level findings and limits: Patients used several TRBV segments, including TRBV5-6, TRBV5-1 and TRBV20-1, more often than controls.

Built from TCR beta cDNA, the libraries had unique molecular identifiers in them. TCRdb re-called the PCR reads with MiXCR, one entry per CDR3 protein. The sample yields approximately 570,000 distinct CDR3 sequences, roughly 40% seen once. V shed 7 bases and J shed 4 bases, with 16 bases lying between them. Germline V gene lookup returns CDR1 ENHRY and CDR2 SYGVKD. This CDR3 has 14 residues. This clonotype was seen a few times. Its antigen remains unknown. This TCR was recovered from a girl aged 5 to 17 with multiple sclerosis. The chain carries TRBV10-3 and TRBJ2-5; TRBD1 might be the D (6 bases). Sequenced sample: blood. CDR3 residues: CAITTKGVTETQYF. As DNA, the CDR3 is TGTGCCATCACCACGAAGGGGGTAACAGAGACCCAGTACTTC.